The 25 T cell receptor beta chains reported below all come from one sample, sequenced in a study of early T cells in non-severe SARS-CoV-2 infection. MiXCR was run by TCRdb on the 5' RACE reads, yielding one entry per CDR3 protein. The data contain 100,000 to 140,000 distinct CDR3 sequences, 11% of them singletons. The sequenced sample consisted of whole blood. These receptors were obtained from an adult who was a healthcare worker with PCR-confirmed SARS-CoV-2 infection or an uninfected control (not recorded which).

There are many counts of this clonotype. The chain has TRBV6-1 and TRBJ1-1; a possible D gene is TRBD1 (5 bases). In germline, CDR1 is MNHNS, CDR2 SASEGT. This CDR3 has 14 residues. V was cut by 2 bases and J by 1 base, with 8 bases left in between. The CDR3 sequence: CASSEKGKNTEAFF. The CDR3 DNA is TGTGCCAGCAGTGAAAAGGGGAAGAACACTGAAGCTTTCTTT.

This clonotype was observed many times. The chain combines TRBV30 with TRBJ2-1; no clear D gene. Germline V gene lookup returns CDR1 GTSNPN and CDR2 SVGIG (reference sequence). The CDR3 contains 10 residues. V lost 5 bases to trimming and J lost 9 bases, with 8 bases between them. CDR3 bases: TGTGCCTGGGGGGAATCTGAGCAGTTCTTC. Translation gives CAWGESEQFF.

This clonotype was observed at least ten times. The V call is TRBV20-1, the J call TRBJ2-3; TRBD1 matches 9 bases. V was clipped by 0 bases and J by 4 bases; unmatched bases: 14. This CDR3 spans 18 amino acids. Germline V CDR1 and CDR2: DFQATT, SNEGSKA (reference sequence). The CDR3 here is CSARDRITGGAGPDTQYF. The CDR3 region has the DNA TGCAGTGCTAGAGATAGGATTACAGGGGGCGCCGGGCCAGATACGCAGTATTTT.

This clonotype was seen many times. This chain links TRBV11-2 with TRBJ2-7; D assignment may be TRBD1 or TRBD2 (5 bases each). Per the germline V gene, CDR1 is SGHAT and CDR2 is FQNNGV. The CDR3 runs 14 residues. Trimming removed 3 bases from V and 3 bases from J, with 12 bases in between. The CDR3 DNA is TGTGCCAGCAGCTTCGGGACGGGCCTCTACGAGCAGTACTTC. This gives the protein CASSFGTGLYEQYF.

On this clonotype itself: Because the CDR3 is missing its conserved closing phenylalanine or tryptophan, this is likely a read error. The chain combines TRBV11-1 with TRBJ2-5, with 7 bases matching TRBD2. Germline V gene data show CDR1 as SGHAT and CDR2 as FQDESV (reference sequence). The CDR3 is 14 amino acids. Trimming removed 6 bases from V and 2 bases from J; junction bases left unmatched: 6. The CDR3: CASSSTSVQETQYY. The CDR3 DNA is TGTGCCAGCAGTTCTACTAGCGTACAAGAGACCCAGTACTAC.

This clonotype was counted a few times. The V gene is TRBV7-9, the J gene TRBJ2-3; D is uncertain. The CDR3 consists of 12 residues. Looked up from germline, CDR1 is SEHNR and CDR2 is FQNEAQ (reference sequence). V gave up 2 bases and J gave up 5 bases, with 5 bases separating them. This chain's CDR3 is CASSLNEDTQYF. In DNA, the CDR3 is TGTGCCAGCAGCTTAAATGAAGATACGCAGTATTTT. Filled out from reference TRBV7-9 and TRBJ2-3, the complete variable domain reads DTGVSQNPRHKITKRGQNVTFRCDPISEHNRLYWYRQTLGQGPEFLTYFQNEAQLEKSRLLSDRFSAERPKGSFSTLEIQRTEQGDSAMYLCASSLNEDTQYFGPGTRLTVL.

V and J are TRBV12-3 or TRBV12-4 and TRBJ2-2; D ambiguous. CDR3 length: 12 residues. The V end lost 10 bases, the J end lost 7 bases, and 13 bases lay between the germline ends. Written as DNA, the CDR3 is TGTGCCACCACTGCTACGGGCGGGGAGCTGTTTTTT. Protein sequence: CATTATGGELFF.

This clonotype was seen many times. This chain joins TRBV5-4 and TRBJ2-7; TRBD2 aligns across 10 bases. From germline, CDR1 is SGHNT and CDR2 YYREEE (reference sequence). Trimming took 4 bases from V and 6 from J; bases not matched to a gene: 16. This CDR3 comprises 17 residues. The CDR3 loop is CASSPGGSASGSTEQYF. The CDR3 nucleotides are TGTGCCAGCAGCCCAGGCGGGTCGGCTAGCGGGAGCACCGAGCAGTACTTC.

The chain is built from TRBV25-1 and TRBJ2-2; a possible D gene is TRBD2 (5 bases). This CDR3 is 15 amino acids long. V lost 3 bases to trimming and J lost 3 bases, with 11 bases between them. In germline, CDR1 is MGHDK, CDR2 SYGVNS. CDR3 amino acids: CASSDSGLDTGELFF. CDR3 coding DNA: TGTGCCAGCAGTGACTCTGGACTCGACACCGGGGAGCTGTTTTTT.

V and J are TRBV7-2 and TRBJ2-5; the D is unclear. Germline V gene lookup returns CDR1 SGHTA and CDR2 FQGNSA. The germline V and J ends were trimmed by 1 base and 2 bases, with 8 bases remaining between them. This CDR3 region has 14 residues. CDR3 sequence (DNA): TGTGCCAGCAGCTTAGATGTTGTACAAGAGACCCAGTACTTC. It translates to CASSLDVVQETQYF.

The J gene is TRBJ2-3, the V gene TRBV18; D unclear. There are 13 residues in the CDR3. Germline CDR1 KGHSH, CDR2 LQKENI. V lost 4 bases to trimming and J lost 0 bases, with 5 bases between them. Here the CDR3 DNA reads TGTGCCAGCTCACGCGCTAGCACAGATACGCAGTATTTT. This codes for CASSRASTDTQYF.

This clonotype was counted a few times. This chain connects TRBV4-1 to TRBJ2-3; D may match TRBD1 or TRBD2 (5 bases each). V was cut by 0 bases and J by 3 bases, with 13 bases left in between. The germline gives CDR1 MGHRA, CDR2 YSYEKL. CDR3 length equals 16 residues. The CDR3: CASSQEGVGETDTQYF. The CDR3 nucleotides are TGCGCCAGCAGCCAAGAGGGGGTCGGGGAAACAGATACGCAGTATTTT.

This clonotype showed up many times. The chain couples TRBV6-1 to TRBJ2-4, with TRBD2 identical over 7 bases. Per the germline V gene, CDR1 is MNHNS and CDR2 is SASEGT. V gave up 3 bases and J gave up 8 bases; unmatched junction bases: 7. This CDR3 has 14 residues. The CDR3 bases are TGTGCCAGCAGTGAGCTGGCGGGAGCTGACATTCAGTACTTC. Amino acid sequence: CASSELAGADIQYF.

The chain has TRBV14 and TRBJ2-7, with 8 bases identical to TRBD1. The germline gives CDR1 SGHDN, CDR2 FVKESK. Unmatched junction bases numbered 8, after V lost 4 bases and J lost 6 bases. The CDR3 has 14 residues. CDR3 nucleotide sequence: TGTGCCAGCAGCCTCATCGGAACAGGGGGCGAGCAGTACTTC. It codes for CASSLIGTGGEQYF. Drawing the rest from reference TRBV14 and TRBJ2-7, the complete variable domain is EAGVTQFPSHSVIEKGQTVTLRCDPISGHDNLYWYRRVMGKEIKFLLHFVKESKQDESGMPNNRFLAERTGGTYSTLKVQPAELEDSGVYFCASSLIGTGGEQYFGPGTRLTVT.

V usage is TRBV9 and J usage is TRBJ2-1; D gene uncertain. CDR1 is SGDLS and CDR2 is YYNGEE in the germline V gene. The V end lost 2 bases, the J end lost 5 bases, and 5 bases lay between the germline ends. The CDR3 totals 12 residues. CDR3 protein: CASSVGHNEQFF. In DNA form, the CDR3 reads TGTGCCAGCAGCGTCGGACACAATGAGCAGTTCTTC.

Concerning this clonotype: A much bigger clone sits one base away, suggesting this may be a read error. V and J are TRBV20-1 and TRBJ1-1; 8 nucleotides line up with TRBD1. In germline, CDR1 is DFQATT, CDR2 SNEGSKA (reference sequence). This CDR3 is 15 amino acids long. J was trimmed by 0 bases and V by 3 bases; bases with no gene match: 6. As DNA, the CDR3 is TGCAGTGCTAGGGGTGGACAGGGACTGAACACTGAAGCTTTCTTT. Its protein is CSARGGQGLNTEAFF.

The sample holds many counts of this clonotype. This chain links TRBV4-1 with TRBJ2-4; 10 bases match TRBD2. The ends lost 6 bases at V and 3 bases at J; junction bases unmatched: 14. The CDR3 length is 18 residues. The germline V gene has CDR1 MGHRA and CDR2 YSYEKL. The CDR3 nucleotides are TGCGCCAGCAGAGCCGGTGGAGCGGGAGGGCCCGACAAAAACATTCAGTACTTC. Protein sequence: CASRAGGAGGPDKNIQYF.

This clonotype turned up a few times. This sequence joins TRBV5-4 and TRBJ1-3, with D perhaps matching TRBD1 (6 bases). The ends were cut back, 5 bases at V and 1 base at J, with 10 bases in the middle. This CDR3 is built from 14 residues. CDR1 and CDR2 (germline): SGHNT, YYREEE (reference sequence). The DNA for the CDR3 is TGTGCCAGCAGAATACAGGGATCTGGAAACACCATATATTTT. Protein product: CASRIQGSGNTIYF.

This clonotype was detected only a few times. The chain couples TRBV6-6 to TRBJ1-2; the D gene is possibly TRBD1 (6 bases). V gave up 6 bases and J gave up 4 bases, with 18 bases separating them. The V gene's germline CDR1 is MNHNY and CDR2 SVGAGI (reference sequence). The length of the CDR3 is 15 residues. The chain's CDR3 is CASSKPSDRSYGYTF. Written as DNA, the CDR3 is TGTGCCAGCAGCAAACCATCAGACAGGAGCTATGGCTACACCTTC.

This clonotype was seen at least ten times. The CDR3 sequence is CASSNIALAKNIQYF. The DNA of the CDR3 is TGCGCCAGCAGCAACATAGCCCTAGCCAAAAACATTCAGTACTTC. The V gene is TRBV4-1, the J gene TRBJ2-4; D is ambiguous. Germline CDR1 is MGHRA and CDR2 is YSYEKL. The CDR3 runs 15 residues. V gave up 5 bases and J gave up 0 bases, with 11 bases separating them.

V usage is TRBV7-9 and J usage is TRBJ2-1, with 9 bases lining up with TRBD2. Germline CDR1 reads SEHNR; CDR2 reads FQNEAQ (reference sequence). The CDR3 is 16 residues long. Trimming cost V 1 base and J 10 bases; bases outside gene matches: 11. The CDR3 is CASSLVGLALGHEQFF. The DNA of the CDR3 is TGTGCCAGCAGCTTAGTGGGACTAGCCCTAGGACACGAGCAGTTCTTC. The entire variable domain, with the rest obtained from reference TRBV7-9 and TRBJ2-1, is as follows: DTGVSQNPRHKITKRGQNVTFRCDPISEHNRLYWYRQTLGQGPEFLTYFQNEAQLEKSRLLSDRFSAERPKGSFSTLEIQRTEQGDSAMYLCASSLVGLALGHEQFFGPGTRLTVL.

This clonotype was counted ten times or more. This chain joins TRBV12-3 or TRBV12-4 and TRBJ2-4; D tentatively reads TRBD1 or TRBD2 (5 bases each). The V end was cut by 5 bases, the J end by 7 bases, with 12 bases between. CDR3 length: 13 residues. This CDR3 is CASSGGWANIQYF. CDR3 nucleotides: TGTGCCAGCAGTGGGGGATGGGCTAACATTCAGTACTTC.

The CDR3 sequence: CASSLLGYYGYTF. The CDR3, as DNA: TGTGCCAGCAGTTTACTAGGATACTATGGCTACACCTTC. This chain joins TRBV12-3 or TRBV12-4 and TRBJ1-2; D remains unclear. The V and J ends lost 2 bases and 3 bases respectively, with 7 bases between them. The CDR3 totals 13 residues.

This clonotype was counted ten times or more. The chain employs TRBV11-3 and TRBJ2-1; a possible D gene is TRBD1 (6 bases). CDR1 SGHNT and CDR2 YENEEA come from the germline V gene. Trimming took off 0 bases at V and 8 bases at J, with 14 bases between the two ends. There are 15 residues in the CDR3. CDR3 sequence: CASSLEGGERDEQFF. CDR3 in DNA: TGTGCCAGCAGCTTAGAAGGGGGAGAGAGGGATGAGCAGTTCTTC.

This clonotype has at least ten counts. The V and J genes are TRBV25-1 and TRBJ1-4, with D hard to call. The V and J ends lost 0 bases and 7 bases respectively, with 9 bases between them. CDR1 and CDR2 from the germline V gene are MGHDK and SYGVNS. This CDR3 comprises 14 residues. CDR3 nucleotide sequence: TGTGCCAGCAGTGAATACGGCACCAGTGAAAAACTGTTTTTT. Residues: CASSEYGTSEKLFF.